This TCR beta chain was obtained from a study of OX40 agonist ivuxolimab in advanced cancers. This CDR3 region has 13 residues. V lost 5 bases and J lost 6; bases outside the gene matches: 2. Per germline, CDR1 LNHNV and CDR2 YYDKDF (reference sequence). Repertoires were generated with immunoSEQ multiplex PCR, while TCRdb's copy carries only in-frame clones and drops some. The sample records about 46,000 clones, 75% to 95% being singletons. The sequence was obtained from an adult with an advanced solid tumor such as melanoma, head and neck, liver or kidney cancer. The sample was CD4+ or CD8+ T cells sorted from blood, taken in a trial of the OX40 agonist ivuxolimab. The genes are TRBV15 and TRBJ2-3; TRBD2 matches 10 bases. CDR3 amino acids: CATSLSGRDTQYF. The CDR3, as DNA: TGTGCCACCAGCCTTAGCGGGAGGGATACGCAGTATTTT.